Detailed here is one TCR beta chain. Its antigen remains unknown. Sequenced by immunoSEQ multiplex PCR; TCRdb stores in-frame clones only, minus some. This repertoire shows 150,000 or so clones, about 90% found once; its top ten account for about 1.9%. The entry originates in a study of T cell responses to AZD1222 COVID-19 vaccine. The CDR3 totals 20 residues. Unmatched junction bases numbered 18, after V lost 0 bases and J lost 5 bases. Germline values: CDR1 SGHVS, CDR2 FNYEAQ. Notes on the study in general: Donors were mostly white British, more females; clonal diversity possibly underestimated. Scientists sampled the repertoires only once the peak T cell response had passed.

This sequence joins TRBV7-6 and TRBJ2-5, with 10 bases lining up with TRBD1. This specimen was peripheral blood, taken on day 0 of AZD1222 vaccination. This clonotype was obtained from an adult in good health. The CDR3, as DNA: TGTGCCAGCAGCTTAGCCCCCCGCCAACCCTTGGACAGGGGGTCGGAGACCCAGTACTTC. Encoded protein: CASSLAPRQPLDRGSETQYF.